This TCR beta chain appears in the sequencing data of a study of OX40 agonist ivuxolimab in advanced cancers. Context from the whole study: Ivuxolimab, which targeted the costimulatory receptor OX40 (CD134), was an agonistic, fully human IgG2 monoclonal antibody. Of the roughly 52 dose-escalation patients, hepatocellular carcinoma was present in around 20, melanoma in some 15, renal cell carcinoma in 9 and head and neck cancer in 9. Patients were allowed to have had prior anti-PD-1, anti-PD-L1 or anti-CTLA-4 therapy, and around 43% of the dose-escalation patients had been treated with checkpoint inhibitors. Intravenous ivuxolimab was administered to patients every 2 weeks at six dose levels: 0.01, 0.1, 0.3, 1.5, 3 and 10 mg/kg. The point of sequencing TCRbeta in the periphery was to test whether ivuxolimab changed TCR sequence diversity and drove clonal T-cell expansion. In the dose-escalation cohort, 65% to 90% of patients were male, and the mean age was around 60 years, with a range of about 20 to 90. Partial responses occurred in three dose-escalation patients, of whom one had hepatocellular carcinoma and two had cutaneous melanoma. The monotherapy dose-escalation portion (N of about 50 patients) of the phase I ivuxolimab trial is reported in the paper.

Study-wide findings and limitations: Clonal expansion of both CD4+ and CD8+ blood T cells was observed from baseline to week 6 at doses 0.1 to 3.0 mg/kg. Partial responders in the 0.1-3.0 mg/kg groups had among the lowest normalized peripheral clonal expansion, especially among CD8+ T cells. The antigen specificity of the peripheral T cells that underwent clonal expansion was not determined. Low levels of normalized T-cell clonal expansion were also shown by some nonresponding patients. After ivuxolimab, more expanded clones were found on average in CD8+ T cells than in CD4+ T cells.

Details on this clone: Its recognized antigen is unknown. No base quality information exists; no much larger clone differs at one position.

The trial excluded patients who had a history of autoimmune disease or who were on systemic immunosuppression. Peripheral blood for TCR sequencing was collected from all dose cohorts at baseline, on cycle 4 day 1, and on cycle 7 day 1. The samples were taken from a phase I, first-in-human, multicenter, open-label dose-escalation trial of ivuxolimab. Adults with locally advanced or metastatic melanoma, renal cell carcinoma, hepatocellular carcinoma or head and neck squamous cell carcinoma were enrolled in the trial. CD4+ and CD8+ T cells were sorted separately from peripheral blood before TCR sequencing. Genomic DNA was isolated from the sorted cells so that the TCRbeta CDR3 region could be sequenced. TCRbeta CDR3 regions were sequenced using the immunoSEQ Assay. TCRdb carries this immuneACCESS record with in-frame sequences only. Its versions omit some clonotypes, under half of them owing to an unresolved V gene in the studies checked, with the rest unexplained. Here the sample has more than 15,000 clones; roughly 73% occur a single time. The ten largest clones capture roughly 30% of the sample.

The receptor was isolated from an adult with an advanced solid tumor such as melanoma, head and neck, liver or kidney cancer. This specimen was CD4+ or CD8+ T cells sorted from blood, taken in a trial of the OX40 agonist ivuxolimab.

The CDR3 in this case is CASSLDRGGRLAKNIQYF. The DNA sequence is as follows: TGTGCCAGCAGCTTAGATCGAGGGGGGCGGCTGGCCAAAAACATTCAGTACTTC. The V and J genes are TRBV11-3 and TRBJ2-4, with the D gene tentatively TRBD1 or TRBD2, based on 6 matching bases in each. The junction carries 16 bases between V and J, which are trimmed by 0 bases and 1 base respectively. Inclusive of the bounding cysteine and phenylalanine, the CDR3 is 18 residues long. The entry retains the CDR3 DNA only, 54 bases that are in frame from base 1. CDR1 and CDR2 were assigned from the germline V gene as SGHNT and YENEEA.